This T cell receptor (beta chain) was captured by sequencing in a study of cytomegalovirus exposure and HLA in healthy donors. Study information: Falling in the Caucasian-associated ancestry cluster were about 83% of under 500 genotyped donors.

Donors were nominally healthy when sampled, though unrecorded immune exposures were likely. General study findings and limits: Specificity for CMV antigens was confirmed in vitro for a few of the CMV-associated chains. The authors later linked a missense DCLRE1C variant to TCR beta V- and J-gene trimming.

Of note for this clone: Its antigen is undetermined.

A multiplex PCR was run with 60 Vbeta primers and 13 Jbeta primers. Data came from immunoSEQ multiplex PCR; TCRdb stores just in-frame clones and leaves some out. The table includes about 120,000 clones, about 80% detected once. Germline assignment: CDR1 SGHDN and CDR2 FVKESK. CDR3 length: 16 residues. Between the trimmed V and J ends, which lost 3 bases and 0 bases, there was a span of 9 bases. The TCR comes from a female donor in good health and CMV-seropositive. The specimen was PBMCs. The chain combines TRBV14 with TRBJ1-6; D uncertain. As DNA, the CDR3 is TGTGCCAGCAGCCAGTACACCAGCTCCTATAATTCACCCCTCCACTTT. It specifies CASSQYTSSYNSPLHF.